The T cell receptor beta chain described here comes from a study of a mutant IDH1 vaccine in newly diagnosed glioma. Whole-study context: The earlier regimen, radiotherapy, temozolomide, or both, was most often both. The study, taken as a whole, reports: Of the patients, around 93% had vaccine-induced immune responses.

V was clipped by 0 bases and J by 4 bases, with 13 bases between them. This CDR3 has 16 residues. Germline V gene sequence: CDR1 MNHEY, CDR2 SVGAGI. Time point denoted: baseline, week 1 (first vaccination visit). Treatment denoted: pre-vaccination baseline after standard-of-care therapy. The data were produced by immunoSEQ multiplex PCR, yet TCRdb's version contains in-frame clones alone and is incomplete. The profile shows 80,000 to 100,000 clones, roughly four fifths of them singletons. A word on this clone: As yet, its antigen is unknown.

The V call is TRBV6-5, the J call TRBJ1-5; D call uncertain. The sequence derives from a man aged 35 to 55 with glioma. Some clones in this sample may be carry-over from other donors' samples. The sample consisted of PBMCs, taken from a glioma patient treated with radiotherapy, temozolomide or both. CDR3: CASSYSRPVGNQPQHF. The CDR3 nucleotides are TGTGCCAGCAGTTACTCGCGGCCAGTCGGGAATCAGCCCCAGCATTTT.